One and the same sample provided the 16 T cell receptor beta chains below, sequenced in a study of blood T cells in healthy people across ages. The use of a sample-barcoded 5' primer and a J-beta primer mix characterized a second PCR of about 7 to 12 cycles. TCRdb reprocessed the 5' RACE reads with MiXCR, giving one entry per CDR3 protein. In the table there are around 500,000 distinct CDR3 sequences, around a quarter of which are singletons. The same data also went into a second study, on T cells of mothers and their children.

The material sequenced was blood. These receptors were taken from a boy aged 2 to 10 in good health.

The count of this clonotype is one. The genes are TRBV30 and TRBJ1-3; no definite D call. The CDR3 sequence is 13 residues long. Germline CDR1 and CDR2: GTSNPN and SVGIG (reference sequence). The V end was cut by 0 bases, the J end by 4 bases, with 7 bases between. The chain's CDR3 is CAWSVSRGNTIYF. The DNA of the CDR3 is TGTGCCTGGAGTGTATCCAGGGGAAACACCATATATTTT. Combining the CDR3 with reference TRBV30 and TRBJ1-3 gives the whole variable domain SQTIHQWPATLVQPVGSPLSLECTVEGTSNPNLYWYRQAAGRGLQLLFYSVGIGQISSEVPQNLSASRPQDRQFILSSKKLLLSDSGFYLCAWSVSRGNTIYFGEGSWLTVV.

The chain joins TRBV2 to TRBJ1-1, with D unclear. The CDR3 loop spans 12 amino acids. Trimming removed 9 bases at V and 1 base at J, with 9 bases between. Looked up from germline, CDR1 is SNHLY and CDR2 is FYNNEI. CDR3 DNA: TGTGCCAGTCTAAGGTCGAACACTGAAGCTTTCTTT. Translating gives CASLRSNTEAFF. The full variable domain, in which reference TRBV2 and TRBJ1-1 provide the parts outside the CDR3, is EPEVTQTPSHQVTQMGQEVILRCVPISNHLYFYWYRQILGQKVEFLVSFYNNEISEKSEIFDDQFSVERPDGSNFTLKIRSTKLEDSAMYFCASLRSNTEAFFGQGTRLTVV.

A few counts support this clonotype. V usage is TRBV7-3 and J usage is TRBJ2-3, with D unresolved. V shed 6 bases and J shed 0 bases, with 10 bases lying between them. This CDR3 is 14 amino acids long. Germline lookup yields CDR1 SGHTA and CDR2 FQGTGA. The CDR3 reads CASSPIGSTDTQYF. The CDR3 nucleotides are TGTGCCAGCAGTCCAATCGGGAGCACAGATACGCAGTATTTT.

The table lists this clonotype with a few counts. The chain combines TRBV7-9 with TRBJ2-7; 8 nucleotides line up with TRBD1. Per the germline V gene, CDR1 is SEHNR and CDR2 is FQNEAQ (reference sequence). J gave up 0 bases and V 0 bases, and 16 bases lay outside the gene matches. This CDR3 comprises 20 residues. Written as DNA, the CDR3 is TGTGCCAGCAGCTTAGCCAGGTTTTCAGGGGGCACATTCCTCTCCTACGAGCAGTACTTC. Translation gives CASSLARFSGGTFLSYEQYF.

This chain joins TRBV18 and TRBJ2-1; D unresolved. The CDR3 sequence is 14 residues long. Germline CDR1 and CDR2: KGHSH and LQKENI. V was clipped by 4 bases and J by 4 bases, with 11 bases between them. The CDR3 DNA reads TGTGCCAGCTCACGGAGTGTGGGTTACAATGAGCAGTTCTTC. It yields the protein CASSRSVGYNEQFF.

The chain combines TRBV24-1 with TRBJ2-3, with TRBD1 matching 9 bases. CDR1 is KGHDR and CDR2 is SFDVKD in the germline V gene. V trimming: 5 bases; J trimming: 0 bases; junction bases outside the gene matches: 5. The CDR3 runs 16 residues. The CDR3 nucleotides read TGTGCCACCAGTGGCGTACAGGGGGCTAGCACAGATACGCAGTATTTT. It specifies CATSGVQGASTDTQYF.

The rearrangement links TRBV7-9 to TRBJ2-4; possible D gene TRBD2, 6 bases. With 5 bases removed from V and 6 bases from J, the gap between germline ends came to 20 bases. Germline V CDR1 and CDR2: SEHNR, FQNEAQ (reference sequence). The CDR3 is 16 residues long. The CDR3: CASSAYRGKTANIQYF. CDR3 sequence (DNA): TGTGCCAGCAGCGCGTATCGGGGGAAGACTGCAAACATTCAGTACTTC.

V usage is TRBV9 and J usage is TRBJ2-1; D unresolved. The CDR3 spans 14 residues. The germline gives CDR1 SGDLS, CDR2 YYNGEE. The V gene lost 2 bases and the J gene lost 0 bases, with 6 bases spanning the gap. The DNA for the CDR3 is TGTGCCAGCAGCGTGTTTGGCTCCTACAATGAGCAGTTCTTC. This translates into CASSVFGSYNEQFF.

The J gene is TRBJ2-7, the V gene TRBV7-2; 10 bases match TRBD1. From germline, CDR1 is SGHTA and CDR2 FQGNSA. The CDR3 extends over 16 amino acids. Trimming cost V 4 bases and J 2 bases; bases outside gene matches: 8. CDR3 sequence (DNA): TGTGCCAGCAGCTCTAACCCCGGGACAGGGGCCTACGAGCAGTACTTC. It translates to CASSSNPGTGAYEQYF.

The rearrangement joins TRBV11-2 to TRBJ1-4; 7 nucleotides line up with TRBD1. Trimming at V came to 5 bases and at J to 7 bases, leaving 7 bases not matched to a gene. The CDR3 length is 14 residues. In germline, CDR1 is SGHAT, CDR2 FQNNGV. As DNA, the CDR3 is TGTGCCAGCAGCCTAGGACAGGTGGTTGAAAAACTGTTTTTT. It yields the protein CASSLGQVVEKLFF.

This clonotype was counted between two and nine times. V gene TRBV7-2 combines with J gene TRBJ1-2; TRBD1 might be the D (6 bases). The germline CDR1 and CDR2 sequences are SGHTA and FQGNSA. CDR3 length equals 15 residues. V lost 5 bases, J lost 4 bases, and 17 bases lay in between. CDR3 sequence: CASSLQGWYSYGYTF. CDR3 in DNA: TGTGCCAGCAGCCTTCAGGGGTGGTACAGCTATGGCTACACCTTC.

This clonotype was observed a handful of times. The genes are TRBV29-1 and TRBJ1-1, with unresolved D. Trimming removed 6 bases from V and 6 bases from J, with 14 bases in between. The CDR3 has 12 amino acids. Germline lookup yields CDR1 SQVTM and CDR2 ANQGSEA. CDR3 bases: TGCAGCGTGATATTTTCCAAAGCTGAAGCTTTCTTT. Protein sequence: CSVIFSKAEAFF.

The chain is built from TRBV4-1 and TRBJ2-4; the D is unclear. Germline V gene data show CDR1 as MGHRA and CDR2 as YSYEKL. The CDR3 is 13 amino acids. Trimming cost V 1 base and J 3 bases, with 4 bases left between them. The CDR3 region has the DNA TGCGCCAGCAGCCAAGGAGGCAAAAACATTCAGTACTTC. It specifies CASSQGGKNIQYF.

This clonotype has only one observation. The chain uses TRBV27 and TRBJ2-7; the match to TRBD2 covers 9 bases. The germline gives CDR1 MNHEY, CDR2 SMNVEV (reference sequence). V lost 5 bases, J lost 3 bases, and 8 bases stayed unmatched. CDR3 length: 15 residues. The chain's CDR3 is CASSRLAGVDYEQYF. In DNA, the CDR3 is TGTGCCAGCAGTAGATTAGCGGGAGTCGACTACGAGCAGTACTTC.

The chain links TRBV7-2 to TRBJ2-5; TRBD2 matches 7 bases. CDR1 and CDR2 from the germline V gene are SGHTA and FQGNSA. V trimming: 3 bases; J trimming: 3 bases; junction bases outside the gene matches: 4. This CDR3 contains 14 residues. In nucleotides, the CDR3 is TGTGCCAGCAGCTTGGGGGGACTAAAAGAGACCCAGTACTTC. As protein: CASSLGGLKETQYF.

Written as DNA, the CDR3 is TGCAGCGTTGATTCCGGGCAGGGTGAGCAGTTCTTC. It specifies CSVDSGQGEQFF. The V and J genes are TRBV29-1 and TRBJ2-1, with D possibly being TRBD1 (5 bases). Trimming stripped 3 bases from V and 9 bases from J, with 12 bases between. The germline V gene has CDR1 SQVTM and CDR2 ANQGSEA. The CDR3 runs 12 residues.